The sequence of this T cell receptor (beta chain) was determined in a study of Graves' ophthalmopathy and Graves' hyperthyroidism. Study findings and constraints: Thyroid clonotypes that were expanded above 0.001 frequency mostly also appeared in blood. The model forecast ophthalmopathy progression, reaching roughly 70% sensitivity and roughly 72% specificity.

The authors amplified TCR beta CDR3 regions from RNA transcripts. HTBI primers served in a first-round RT-PCR, which a second-round multiplex PCR followed. Each CDR3 protein is one row after TCRdb ran MiXCR on the multiplex PCR reads. The sample comprises over a million distinct CDR3 sequences, 35% to 40% of which are singletons, and over 8.5% rests with the top ten. This clonotype was seen ten or more times. Its antigen remains unknown. Hyperthyroidism cases were recent diagnoses of under 2 months' duration in people aged 18 to 65. Other autoimmune disease, uncontrolled infection, pregnancy and lactation led to exclusion. The CDR3 has 13 amino acids. The V end was cut by 3 bases, the J end by 6 bases, with 12 bases between. CDR1 SGHAT and CDR2 FQNNGV come from the germline V gene.

The material sequenced was peripheral blood or thyroid tissue (not recorded which). The chain employs TRBV11-2 and TRBJ2-7, with D unclear. The sequence was obtained from an adult man with Graves' hyperthyroidism. This chain's CDR3 is CASSFVGSVEQYF. The CDR3 DNA reads TGTGCCAGCAGCTTCGTCGGGTCCGTCGAGCAGTACTTC.